The 10 T cell receptor beta chains below were found in one sample sequenced in a study of T cell responses to AZD1222 COVID-19 vaccine (dated by TCRdb to about 2021). The sample's time point label, decoded: baseline before first vaccination. Library preparation employed the immunoSEQ multiplex PCR assay. TCRdb provides this immuneACCESS table in a form limited to in-frame rearrangements. Some clones are lacking; in checked studies, under half of them reflect an unresolved V gene, and why the rest are absent is not known. The sample yields around 150,000 clones; around four fifths were counted once. The ten largest clones add up to 4.1% of the sample. The sequencing here drew on peripheral blood, taken on day 0 of AZD1222 vaccination. The receptor source for this set is an adult in good health.

Note on this clone: One end of the junction varies from germline; a read error may be responsible. V gene TRBV2 combines with J gene TRBJ1-2; D not certain. This CDR3 region has 15 residues. Germline CDR1 is SNHLY and CDR2 is FYNNEI. CDR3 DNA: TGTACCAGCGACCCCGGAAAGAGACAAGGGAATGGCTACACCTTC. Residues: CTSDPGKRQGNGYTF.

The chain is built from TRBV10-3 and TRBJ1-5; 9 bases are shared with TRBD1. CDR1 is ENHRY and CDR2 is SYGVKD in the germline V gene. CDR3 length equals 18 residues. Losses at the gene ends were 0 bases for V and 2 bases for J; bases not matched to a gene: 8. Here the CDR3 DNA reads TGTGCCATCAGTGAGTCGAGGACAGGGGAAGCGGGCAATCAGCCCCAGCATTTT. Its translation is CAISESRTGEAGNQPQHF.

The chain is built from TRBV30 and TRBJ1-5; weak D call: TRBD1 (5 bases). CDR3 length equals 12 residues. V lost 3 bases to trimming and J lost 5 bases, with 8 bases between them. CDR1 is GTSNPN and CDR2 is SVGIG in the germline V gene (reference sequence). Written as DNA, the CDR3 is TGTGCCTGGAGCCAAGGGGATCAGCCCCAGCATTTT. This sequence encodes CAWSQGDQPQHF.

The V call is TRBV4-1, the J call TRBJ1-2; 7 bases are shared with TRBD1. The CDR3 covers 16 residues. The V gene's germline CDR1 is MGHRA and CDR2 YSYEKL. The trim removed 1 base at V and 4 bases at J, leaving 9 bases unmatched. The chain's CDR3 is CASSQGGTGVIYGYTF. For the CDR3, the DNA is TGCGCCAGCAGCCAAGGGGGCACAGGGGTTATCTATGGCTACACCTTC.

The chain uses TRBV11-2 and TRBJ1-5; TRBD1 matches 7 bases. The germline V gene encodes CDR1 SGHAT and CDR2 FQNNGV. CDR3 length: 16 amino acids. With 6 bases clipped from V and 0 bases from J, the junction kept 8 bases outside the gene matches. CDR3 residues: CASSPGTAHSNQPQHF. The DNA of the CDR3 is TGTGCCAGCAGTCCCGGGACAGCTCATAGCAATCAGCCCCAGCATTTT.

This chain links TRBV13 with TRBJ2-3; 11 nucleotides align to TRBD2. The J segment lost 3 bases and the V segment lost 3 bases, leaving 8 bases of the junction unmatched. Germline assignment: CDR1 PRHDT and CDR2 FYEKMQ (reference sequence). The CDR3 sequence is 17 residues long. This CDR3 is CASSFLRLAGMTDTQYF. In DNA, the CDR3 is TGTGCCAGCAGCTTTCTAAGACTAGCGGGGATGACAGATACGCAGTATTTT.

The chain couples TRBV7-8 to TRBJ1-1; 7 bases line up with TRBD1. Trimming took 5 bases from V and 6 from J; bases not matched to a gene: 12. Germline values: CDR1 SGHVS, CDR2 FQNEAQ. The CDR3 is 15 amino acids. The CDR3 protein is CASSPRQGAQAEAFF. Here the CDR3 DNA reads TGTGCCAGCAGCCCCCGACAGGGCGCCCAGGCTGAAGCTTTCTTT.

This sequence joins TRBV6-1 and TRBJ1-2; TRBD1 matches at 9 bases. The junction had 0 bases not matched to a gene; V was cut back by 1 base and J by 3 bases. From germline, CDR1 is MNHNS and CDR2 SASEGT. This CDR3 has 14 residues. The CDR3 sequence is CASSEGDRDYGYTF. CDR3 nucleotide sequence: TGTGCCAGCAGTGAAGGGGACAGGGACTATGGCTACACCTTC.

The chain has TRBV6-5 and TRBJ2-1; TRBD1 aligns across 9 bases. The CDR3 loop spans 14 amino acids. V shed 6 bases, J shed 9 bases, and the junction held 9 bases outside the gene matches. Germline V gene lookup returns CDR1 MNHEY and CDR2 SVGAGI. CDR3 DNA: TGTGCCAGCAGCCGGGACAGGGTAAGCGGTGAGCAGTTCTTC. Amino acid sequence: CASSRDRVSGEQFF.

The gene calls are TRBV28 and TRBJ2-1; the D is unclear. V was trimmed by 4 bases and J by 13 bases, leaving 17 bases between them. Germline CDR1 is MDHEN and CDR2 is SYDVKM. This CDR3 is built from 13 residues. The CDR3: CASSSHGPLGQFF. The DNA for the CDR3 is TGTGCCAGCAGTTCTCATGGGCCCCTGGGACAGTTCTTC. Full variable domain (outside the CDR3, taken from reference TRBV28 and TRBJ2-1): DVKVTQSSRYLVKRTGEKVFLECVQDMDHENMFWYRQDPGLGLRLIYFSYDVKMKEKGDIPEGYSVSREKKERFSLILESASTNQTSMYLCASSSHGPLGQFFGPGTRLTVL.